This T cell receptor beta chain was recovered during a study of OX40 agonist ivuxolimab in advanced cancers. The protocol was immunoSEQ multiplex PCR, while the TCRdb copy is restricted to in-frame clones and leaves out a portion. Among more than 12,000 clones listed, about 90% were seen once. Germline CDR1 reads MGHRA; CDR2 reads YSYEKL. The CDR3 contains 15 residues. Trimming stripped 1 base from V and 0 bases from J, with 10 bases between. This TCR came from an adult with an advanced solid tumor such as melanoma, head and neck, liver or kidney cancer. Sample: CD4+ or CD8+ T cells sorted from blood, taken in a trial of the OX40 agonist ivuxolimab. The chain links TRBV4-1 to TRBJ2-7; D perhaps matches TRBD1 (6 bases). The CDR3 DNA follows: TGCGCCAGCAGCCAAGGGACAGACAGCTCCTACGAGCAGTACTTC. It encodes CASSQGTDSSYEQYF.